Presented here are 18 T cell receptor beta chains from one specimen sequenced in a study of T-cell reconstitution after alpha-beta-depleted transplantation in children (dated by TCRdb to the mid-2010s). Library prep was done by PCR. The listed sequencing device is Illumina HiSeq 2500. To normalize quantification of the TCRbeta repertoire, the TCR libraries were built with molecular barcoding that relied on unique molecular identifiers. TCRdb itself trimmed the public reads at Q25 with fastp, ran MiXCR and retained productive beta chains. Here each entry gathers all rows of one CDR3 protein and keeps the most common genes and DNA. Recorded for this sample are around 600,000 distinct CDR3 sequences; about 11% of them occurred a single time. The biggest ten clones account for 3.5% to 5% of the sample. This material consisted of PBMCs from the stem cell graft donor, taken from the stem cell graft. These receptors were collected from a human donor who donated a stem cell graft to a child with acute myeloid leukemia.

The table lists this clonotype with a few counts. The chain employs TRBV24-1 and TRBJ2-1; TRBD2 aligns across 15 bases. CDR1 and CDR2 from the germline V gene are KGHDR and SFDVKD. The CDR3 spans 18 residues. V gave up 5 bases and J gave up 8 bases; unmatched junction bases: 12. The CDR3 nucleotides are TGTGCCACCAGTGGGTTCGGACTAGCGGGAGGGTTACGCGATGAGCAGTTCTTC. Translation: CATSGFGLAGGLRDEQFF.

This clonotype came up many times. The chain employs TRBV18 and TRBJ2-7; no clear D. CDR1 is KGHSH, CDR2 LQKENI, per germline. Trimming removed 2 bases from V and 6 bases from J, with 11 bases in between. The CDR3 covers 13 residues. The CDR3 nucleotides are TGTGCCAGCTCACCAACTCTCTTAGGCGAGCAGTACTTC. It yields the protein CASSPTLLGEQYF. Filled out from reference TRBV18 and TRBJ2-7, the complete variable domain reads NAGVMQNPRHLVRRRGQEARLRCSPMKGHSHVYWYRQLPEEGLKFMVYLQKENIIDESGMPKERFSAEFPKEGPSILRIQQVVRGDSAAYFCASSPTLLGEQYFGPGTRLTVT.

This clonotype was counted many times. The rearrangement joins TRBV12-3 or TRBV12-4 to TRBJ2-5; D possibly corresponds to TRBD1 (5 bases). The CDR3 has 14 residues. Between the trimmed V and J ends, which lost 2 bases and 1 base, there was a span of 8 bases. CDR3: CASSLSRAQETQYF. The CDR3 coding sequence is TGTGCCAGCAGTTTAAGCAGGGCCCAAGAGACCCAGTACTTC.

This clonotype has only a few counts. The CDR3, as DNA: TGTGCCAGCAGCTTAGAGGGAGGGAAGACCCAGTACTTC. Protein sequence: CASSLEGGKTQYF. The chain recombines TRBV11-2 with TRBJ2-5, with TRBD2 identical over 7 bases. From germline, CDR1 is SGHAT and CDR2 FQNNGV. CDR3 length: 13 amino acids. Trimming at V came to 0 bases and at J to 6 bases, leaving 1 base not matched to a gene.

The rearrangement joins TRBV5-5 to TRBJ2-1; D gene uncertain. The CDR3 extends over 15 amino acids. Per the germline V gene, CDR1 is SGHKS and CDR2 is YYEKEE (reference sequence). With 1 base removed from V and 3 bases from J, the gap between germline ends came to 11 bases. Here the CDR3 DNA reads TGTGCCAGCAGCTTGTTGCTAGACCTCTACAATGAGCAGTTCTTC. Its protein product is CASSLLLDLYNEQFF.

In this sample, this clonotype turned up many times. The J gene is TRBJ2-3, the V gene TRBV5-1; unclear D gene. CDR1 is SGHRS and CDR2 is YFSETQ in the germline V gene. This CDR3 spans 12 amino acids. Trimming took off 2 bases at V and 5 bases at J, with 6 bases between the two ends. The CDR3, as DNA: TGCGCCAGCAGCTTTTCGTTAGATACGCAGTATTTT. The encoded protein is CASSFSLDTQYF.

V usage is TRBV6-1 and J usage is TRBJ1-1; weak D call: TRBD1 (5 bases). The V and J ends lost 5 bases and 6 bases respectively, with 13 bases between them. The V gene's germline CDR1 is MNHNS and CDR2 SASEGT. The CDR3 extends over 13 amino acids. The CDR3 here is CASSLRGTSEAFF. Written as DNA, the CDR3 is TGTGCCAGCAGTCTCCGAGGGACTTCTGAAGCTTTCTTT.

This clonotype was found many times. As DNA, the CDR3 is TGTGCCAGCAGCCAAGATGAGGGGTCCAATCAGCCCCAGCATTTT. It yields the protein CASSQDEGSNQPQHF. J is TRBJ1-5 and V is TRBV4-2; D may be TRBD1 (5 bases). V was cut by 0 bases and J by 3 bases, with 9 bases left in between. This CDR3 is 15 amino acids long. CDR1 and CDR2 (germline): LGHNA, YNFKEQ.

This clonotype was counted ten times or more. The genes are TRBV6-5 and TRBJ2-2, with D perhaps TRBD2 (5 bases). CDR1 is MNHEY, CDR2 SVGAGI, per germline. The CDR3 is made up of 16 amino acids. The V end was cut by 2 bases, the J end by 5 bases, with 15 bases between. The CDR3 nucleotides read TGTGCCAGCAGTTACCTTCCGGGATCTCAGACCGGGGAGCTGTTTTTT. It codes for CASSYLPGSQTGELFF.

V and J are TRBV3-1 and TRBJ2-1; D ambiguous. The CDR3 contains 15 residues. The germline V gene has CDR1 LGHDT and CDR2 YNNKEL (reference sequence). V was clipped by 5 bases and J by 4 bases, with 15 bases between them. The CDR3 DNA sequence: TGTGCCAGCAGCTTCAATAGTCAAGGTTACAATGAGCAGTTCTTC. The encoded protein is CASSFNSQGYNEQFF.

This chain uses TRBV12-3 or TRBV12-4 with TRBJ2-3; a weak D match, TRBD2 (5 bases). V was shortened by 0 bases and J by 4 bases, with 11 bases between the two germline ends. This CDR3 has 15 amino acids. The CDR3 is CASSLAGRPADTQYF. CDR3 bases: TGTGCCAGCAGTTTAGCGGGGAGACCGGCAGATACGCAGTATTTT.

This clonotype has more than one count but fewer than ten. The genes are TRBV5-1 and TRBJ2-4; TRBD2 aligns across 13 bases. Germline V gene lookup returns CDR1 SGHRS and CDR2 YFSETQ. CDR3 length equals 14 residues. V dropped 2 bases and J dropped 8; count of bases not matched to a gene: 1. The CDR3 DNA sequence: TGCGCCAGCAGCTTAGGGACTAGCGGGGACATTCAGTACTTC. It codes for CASSLGTSGDIQYF.

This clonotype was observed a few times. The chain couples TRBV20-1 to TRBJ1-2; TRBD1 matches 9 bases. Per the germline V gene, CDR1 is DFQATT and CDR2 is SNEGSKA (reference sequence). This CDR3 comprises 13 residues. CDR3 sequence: CSPGTGINYGYTF. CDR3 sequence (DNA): TGCAGCCCCGGGACAGGGATCAACTATGGCTACACCTTC.

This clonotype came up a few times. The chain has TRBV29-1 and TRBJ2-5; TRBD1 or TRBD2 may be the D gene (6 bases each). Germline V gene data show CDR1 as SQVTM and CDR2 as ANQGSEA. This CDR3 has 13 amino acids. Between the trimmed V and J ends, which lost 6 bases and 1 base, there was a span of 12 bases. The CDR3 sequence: CSVGGGTQETQYF. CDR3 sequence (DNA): TGCAGCGTCGGAGGGGGGACCCAAGAGACCCAGTACTTC.

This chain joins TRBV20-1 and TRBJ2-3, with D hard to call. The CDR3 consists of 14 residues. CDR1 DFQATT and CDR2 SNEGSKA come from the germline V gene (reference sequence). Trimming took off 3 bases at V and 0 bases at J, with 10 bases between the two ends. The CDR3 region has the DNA TGCAGTGCTAGTGACGCGGTTAGCACAGATACGCAGTATTTT. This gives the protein CSASDAVSTDTQYF.

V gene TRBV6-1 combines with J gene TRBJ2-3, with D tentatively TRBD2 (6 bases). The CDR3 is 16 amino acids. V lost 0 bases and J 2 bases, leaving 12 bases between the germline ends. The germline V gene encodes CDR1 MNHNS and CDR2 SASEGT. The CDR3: CASSEALGRSTDTQYF. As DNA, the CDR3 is TGTGCCAGCAGTGAAGCCTTGGGGAGGTCCACAGATACGCAGTATTTT.

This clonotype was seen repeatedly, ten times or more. The DNA for the CDR3 is TGTGCCAGCAGTTCGGGCGGGGAGTACAATGAGCAGTTCTTC. Its protein is CASSSGGEYNEQFF. The chain has TRBV12-3 or TRBV12-4 and TRBJ2-1; D may be TRBD2 (6 bases). Trimming pared 4 bases from V and 4 bases from J, leaving 11 bases between. The CDR3 has 14 residues.

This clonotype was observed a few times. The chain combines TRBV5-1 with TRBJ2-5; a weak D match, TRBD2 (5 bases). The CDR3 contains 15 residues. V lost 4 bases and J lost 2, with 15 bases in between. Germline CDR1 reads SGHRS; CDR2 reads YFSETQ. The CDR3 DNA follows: TGCGCCAGCAGCCCCCGACCGGGAAGGCAAGAGACCCAGTACTTC. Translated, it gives CASSPRPGRQETQYF.